A single sample is the source of the 6 T cell receptor beta chains below, sequenced in a study of T cells in localized non-small cell lung cancer. The data were produced by immunoSEQ multiplex PCR, yet TCRdb's version contains in-frame clones alone and is incomplete. In the table there are around 41,000 clones, 65% to 90% of which are singletons. This material consisted of PBMCs, taken before any cancer treatment. These receptors all come from a man aged 35 to 69 with stage II lung adenocarcinoma.

V gene TRBV27 combines with J gene TRBJ1-1; 7 nucleotides line up with TRBD1. Germline V gene lookup returns CDR1 MNHEY and CDR2 SMNVEV (reference sequence). This CDR3 has 17 amino acids. Losses at the gene ends were 4 bases for V and 0 bases for J; bases not matched to a gene: 11. DNA for the CDR3: TGTGCCAGCAGTTCCTGGACAGGAGATTGGGTGAACACTGAAGCTTTCTTT. Protein sequence: CASSSWTGDWVNTEAFF.

The chain carries TRBV13 and TRBJ1-5, with D tentatively TRBD1 (5 bases). Germline CDR1 is PRHDT and CDR2 is FYEKMQ (reference sequence). V dropped 5 bases and J dropped 3 bases, with 14 bases sitting between them. The CDR3 runs 15 residues. CDR3 region: CASSLRRGDNQPQHF. The CDR3 DNA reads as TGTGCCAGCAGCCTCAGGAGGGGTGACAATCAGCCCCAGCATTTT.

This clone showed up just a few times. The chain is built from TRBV4-1 and TRBJ1-1; D ambiguous. Germline V gene lookup returns CDR1 MGHRA and CDR2 YSYEKL. The CDR3 runs 14 residues. The V end lost 6 bases, the J end lost 0 bases, and 11 bases lay between the germline ends. CDR3 sequence reads: CASRGTLLNTEAFF. The CDR3 nucleotides are TGCGCCAGCAGGGGCACTCTACTGAACACTGAAGCTTTCTTT.

The V and J genes are TRBV6-1 and TRBJ1-1, with unresolved D. Trimming took 3 bases from V and 2 from J, leaving 10 bases between them. The CDR3 extends over 14 amino acids. The germline V gene has CDR1 MNHNS and CDR2 SASEGT. The CDR3 sequence: CASSDAPINTEAFF. For the CDR3, the DNA is TGTGCCAGCAGTGATGCCCCCATTAACACTGAAGCTTTCTTT.

V is TRBV7-9 and J is TRBJ2-1; D call uncertain. V lost 4 bases and J lost 0, with 7 bases in between. The germline CDR1 and CDR2 sequences are SEHNR and FQNEAQ (reference sequence). There are 14 residues in the CDR3. CDR3: CASSSRVSYNEQFF. CDR3 nucleotides: TGTGCCAGCAGCTCAAGAGTCTCCTACAATGAGCAGTTCTTC.

The rearrangement joins TRBV6-4 to TRBJ1-5; possible D gene TRBD1, 6 bases. Germline-derived CDR1 and CDR2 are MRHNA and SNTAGT. V was clipped by 7 bases and J by 6 bases, with 16 bases between them. The CDR3 contains 14 residues. Here the CDR3 DNA reads TGTGCCAGCACCTTCTTAGGGGGGACTCAGCCCCAGCATTTT. Residues: CASTFLGGTQPQHF.